Listed here are 17 T cell receptor beta chains from one sample, sequenced in a study of cytomegalovirus exposure and HLA in healthy donors. PCR used 60 Vbeta primers and 13 Jbeta primers. Assay: immunoSEQ multiplex PCR; the TCRdb copy retains only in-frame clones and omits some. This table has about 190,000 clones, 74% appearing once. Sequencing was done on a sample of PBMCs. Source of these receptors: a woman in her 30s in good health and CMV-seropositive.

This clone was picked up one time. This rearrangement joins TRBV10-1 to TRBJ2-2, with D possibly matching TRBD2 (7 bases). V lost 8 bases, J lost 1 base, and 29 bases lay in between. The CDR3 covers 20 residues. Per germline, CDR1 WNHNN and CDR2 SYGVQD (reference sequence). The DNA for the CDR3 is TGCGCCAGCCCTGCTGGGGAAAGAGGGGGGGGAGAGGAGAACACCGGGGAGCTGTTTTTT. It yields the protein CASPAGERGGGEENTGELFF.

This clone came up once. The chain has TRBV27 and TRBJ2-1; D unresolved. Germline V CDR1 and CDR2: MNHEY, SMNVEV (reference sequence). Trimming took off 4 bases at V and 0 bases at J, with 7 bases between the two ends. The CDR3 runs to 14 residues. The CDR3 protein is CASSWQFSYNEQFF. The CDR3 bases are TGTGCCAGCAGTTGGCAATTCTCCTACAATGAGCAGTTCTTC.

In DNA form, the CDR3 reads TGTGCCAGCAGTTTCGTCAGGGGGACTGGGGCCAACGTCCTGACTTTC. Its protein product is CASSFVRGTGANVLTF. V is TRBV28 and J is TRBJ2-6; 7 nucleotides match TRBD1. This CDR3 has 16 residues. The V gene end was trimmed by 3 bases and the J gene end by 2 bases; junction bases not matched to a gene: 4. Germline V gene data show CDR1 as MDHEN and CDR2 as SYDVKM.

This chain joins TRBV6-5 and TRBJ1-5, with D tentatively TRBD1 (5 bases). Trimming removed 8 bases from V and 6 bases from J, with 8 bases in between. The CDR3 sequence is 11 residues long. The germline V gene has CDR1 MNHEY and CDR2 SVGAGI. The CDR3 loop reads CASGTGQPQHF. The CDR3 bases are TGTGCCAGCGGAACAGGTCAGCCCCAGCATTTT.

This clone was detected a few times. The J gene is TRBJ1-1, the V gene TRBV5-6; unclear D gene. CDR3 length equals 14 residues. Germline-derived CDR1 and CDR2 are SGHDT and YYEEEE. Trimming cost V 1 base and J 2 bases, with 9 bases left between them. The CDR3 DNA reads TGTGCCAGCAGCTTGCGTTCGTCTAACACTGAAGCTTTCTTT. Its translation is CASSLRSSNTEAFF.

This clone was found a few times. The genes are TRBV10-3 and TRBJ2-7; 7 bases fit TRBD2. Germline CDR1 reads ENHRY; CDR2 reads SYGVKD. The trim removed 6 bases at V and 5 bases at J, leaving 7 bases unmatched. The CDR3 runs to 13 residues. In DNA form, the CDR3 reads TGTGCCATCAGGGAGCGGGAAGGGAACGAGCAGTACTTC. It encodes CAIREREGNEQYF.

The sample holds a few counts of this clone. V and J are TRBV19 and TRBJ1-1; D is uncertain. With 7 bases removed from V and 2 bases from J, the gap between germline ends came to 5 bases. There are 11 residues in the CDR3. The germline V gene has CDR1 LNHDA and CDR2 SQIVND (reference sequence). CDR3 loop: CASNSNTEAFF. The DNA of the CDR3 is TGTGCCAGTAACTCTAACACTGAAGCTTTCTTT.

This clone was seen once. V is TRBV19 and J is TRBJ1-1; no firm D call. Per the germline V gene, CDR1 is LNHDA and CDR2 is SQIVND (reference sequence). This CDR3 has 14 residues. V was cut by 3 bases and J by 10 bases, with 18 bases left in between. This CDR3 reads CASSIGTLDLGAFF. The CDR3 nucleotides are TGTGCCAGTAGTATTGGAACTTTGGACTTAGGAGCTTTCTTT.

CDR3 amino acids: CASSLTGFGTDTQYF. For the CDR3, the DNA is TGTGCCAGCAGTTTAACCGGGTTTGGGACAGATACGCAGTATTTT. V gene TRBV27 combines with J gene TRBJ2-3; no reliable D call. Trimming removed 2 bases from V and 3 bases from J, with 12 bases in between. From germline, CDR1 is MNHEY and CDR2 SMNVEV (reference sequence). The CDR3 runs 15 residues.

This sequence joins TRBV4-1 and TRBJ1-1; TRBD1 matches 10 bases. Per germline, CDR1 MGHRA and CDR2 YSYEKL. J was trimmed by 4 bases and V by 0 bases; bases with no gene match: 5. This CDR3 is built from 16 residues. The CDR3 is CASSQEDRGSGTEAFF. The CDR3 region has the DNA TGCGCCAGCAGCCAAGAGGACAGGGGGTCAGGCACTGAAGCTTTCTTT.

This clone was seen more than once but under ten times. The chain joins TRBV9 to TRBJ2-5; weak D call: TRBD2 (5 bases). The germline V gene has CDR1 SGDLS and CDR2 YYNGEE. Trimming left V 0 bases short and J 5 bases short, with 14 bases between. The CDR3 contains 15 residues. The CDR3 DNA reads as TGTGCCAGCAGCGTAGTAGCGAACCAAGGGGAGACCCAGTACTTC. It specifies CASSVVANQGETQYF.

This clone has a handful of counts. This sequence joins TRBV7-2 and TRBJ2-3; 9 nucleotides line up with TRBD2. CDR1 and CDR2 (germline): SGHTA, FQGNSA. The CDR3 sequence is 16 residues long. After removal of 1 base from V and 7 bases from J, the junction contained 9 bases not matched to a gene. CDR3 in amino acids: CASSLEGSGSANTQYF. CDR3 in DNA: TGTGCCAGCAGCTTAGAGGGTAGCGGGAGTGCAAATACGCAGTATTTT.

This clone was seen just once. The genes are TRBV5-4 and TRBJ1-4; 12 bases are a match to TRBD1. The CDR3 covers 17 residues. The V gene's germline CDR1 is SGHNT and CDR2 YYREEE (reference sequence). Trimming at V came to 4 bases and at J to 0 bases, leaving 4 bases not matched to a gene. The CDR3 DNA reads as TGTGCCAGCAGCCCGGGACAGGGGGCCTCAACTAATGAAAAACTGTTTTTT. Protein sequence: CASSPGQGASTNEKLFF.

This chain links TRBV27 with TRBJ1-1; D unresolved. This CDR3 has 13 amino acids. Trimming removed 0 bases from V and 10 bases from J, with 12 bases in between. CDR1 and CDR2 from the germline V gene are MNHEY and SMNVEV (reference sequence). The CDR3 protein is CASSLSPLLPAFF. CDR3 bases: TGTGCCAGCAGTTTATCCCCCCTCCTCCCAGCTTTCTTT.

This clone occurred a few times. This rearrangement joins TRBV11-3 to TRBJ2-7, with 8 bases that match TRBD2. The CDR3 covers 13 residues. Germline trimming cut 4 bases from V and 2 bases from J; bases unmatched to any gene: 1. Germline lookup yields CDR1 SGHNT and CDR2 YENEEA. The CDR3 region has the DNA TGTGCCAGCAGCTCGGGAGGGGCCTACGAGCAGTACTTC. Protein: CASSSGGAYEQYF.

The rearrangement links TRBV28 to TRBJ2-7; 8 bases are shared with TRBD1. Losses at the gene ends were 6 bases for V and 1 base for J; bases not matched to a gene: 5. Germline-derived CDR1 and CDR2 are MDHEN and SYDVKM. This CDR3 has 14 amino acids. CDR3 sequence (DNA): TGTGCCAGCAGACGGGGGACAGGATCCTACGAGCAGTACTTC. Translation: CASRRGTGSYEQYF.

This clone appeared once. The chain is built from TRBV5-6 and TRBJ2-3; D is perhaps TRBD2 (6 bases). The CDR3 has 15 residues. Germline V CDR1 and CDR2: SGHDT, YYEEEE. V was clipped by 2 bases and J by 3 bases, with 13 bases between them. CDR3 residues: CASSFPPGETDTQYF. CDR3 coding DNA: TGTGCCAGCAGCTTTCCACCGGGAGAAACAGATACGCAGTATTTT.